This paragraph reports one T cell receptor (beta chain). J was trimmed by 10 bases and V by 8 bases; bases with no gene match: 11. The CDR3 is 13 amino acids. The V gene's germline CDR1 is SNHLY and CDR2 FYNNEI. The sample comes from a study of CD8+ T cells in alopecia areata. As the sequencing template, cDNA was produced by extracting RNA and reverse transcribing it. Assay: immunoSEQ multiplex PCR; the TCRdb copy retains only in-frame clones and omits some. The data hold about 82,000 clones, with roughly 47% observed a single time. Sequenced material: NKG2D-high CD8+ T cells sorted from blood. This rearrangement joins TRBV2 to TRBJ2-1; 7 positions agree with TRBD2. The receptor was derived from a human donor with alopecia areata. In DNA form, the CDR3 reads TGTGCCAGCGGGGACGGGACTAAGAAAGAGCAGTTCTTC. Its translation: CASGDGTKKEQFF.